One and the same sample provided the 31 T cell receptor beta chains below, sequenced in a study of blood T cell repertoires in COVID-19 (dated by TCRdb to about 2020). The library was prepared using the immunoSEQ multiplex PCR assay. TCRdb stores this immuneACCESS table with in-frame sequences only. Part of the clones is absent; in the studies checked, under half of the shortfall reflects unresolved V genes, and no reason is known for the rest. The sample includes 200,000 or so clones, with less than 85% observed a single time. Jointly, the top ten make up around 2% of the sample. The specimen was PBMCs or T cells enriched from blood (not recorded which). These receptor sequences come from a man between 60 and 70 years old who had recovered from COVID-19.

The rearrangement joins TRBV6-6 to TRBJ2-2, with D possibly TRBD2 on 6 matching bases. The CDR3 contains 16 residues. V was trimmed by 6 bases and J by 4 bases, leaving 18 bases between them. Germline assignment: CDR1 MNHNY and CDR2 SVGAGI (reference sequence). Here the CDR3 DNA reads TGTGCCAGCAGACCCGGGACTTCTGGACCCACCGGGGAGCTGTTTTTT. Amino acids: CASRPGTSGPTGELFF.

The chain has TRBV19 and TRBJ1-3, with D unresolved. Per germline, CDR1 LNHDA and CDR2 SQIVND (reference sequence). Between the trimmed V and J ends, which lost 6 bases and 4 bases, there was a span of 13 bases. This CDR3 region has 14 residues. CDR3 protein: CASSDKNAGNTIYF. As DNA, the CDR3 is TGTGCCAGTAGCGACAAAAACGCCGGAAACACCATATATTTT.

The rearrangement links TRBV5-4 to TRBJ2-5; 10 bases agree with TRBD2. V trimming: 0 bases; J trimming: 3 bases; junction bases outside the gene matches: 5. CDR3 length: 16 residues. CDR1 SGHNT and CDR2 YYREEE come from the germline V gene (reference sequence). The CDR3, as DNA: TGTGCCAGCAGCTTGGCACTAGCGGGGTCGGAAGAGACCCAGTACTTC. Translation: CASSLALAGSEETQYF.

The chain joins TRBV11-3 to TRBJ2-2, with D maybe TRBD2 (6 bases). The CDR3 is 16 amino acids. The germline V gene encodes CDR1 SGHNT and CDR2 YENEEA. With 1 base removed from V and 2 bases from J, the gap between germline ends came to 11 bases. CDR3 sequence (DNA): TGTGCCAGCAGCTTAGTTGGCGGGGCCAACACCGGGGAGCTGTTTTTT. This sequence encodes CASSLVGGANTGELFF.

The genes are TRBV9 and TRBJ2-3, with 10 bases matching TRBD2. The V and J ends lost 2 bases and 3 bases, in that order; junction bases with no gene match: 3. This CDR3 contains 15 residues. Germline assignment: CDR1 SGDLS and CDR2 YYNGEE. The CDR3 DNA reads as TGTGCCAGCAGCGTCGGACTAGCGGATACAGATACGCAGTATTTT. This encodes CASSVGLADTDTQYF. Combining the CDR3 with reference TRBV9 and TRBJ2-3 gives the whole variable domain DSGVTQTPKHLITATGQRVTLRCSPRSGDLSVYWYQQSLDQGLQFLIQYYNGEERAKGNILERFSAQQFPDLHSELNLSSLELGDSALYFCASSVGLADTDTQYFGPGTRLTVL.

CDR3 sequence: CASSLAGRADYGYTF. CDR3 bases: TGTGCCAGCAGCTTAGCTGGGAGAGCGGACTATGGCTACACCTTC. The chain couples TRBV7-9 to TRBJ1-2; D is unclear. CDR1 and CDR2 from the germline V gene are SEHNR and FQNEAQ (reference sequence). CDR3 length: 15 amino acids. The ends were cut back, 0 bases at V and 3 bases at J, with 11 bases in the middle.

The genes are TRBV5-6 and TRBJ2-3; weak D call: TRBD1 (5 bases). V lost 2 bases, J lost 0 bases, and 13 bases lay in between. Germline V gives CDR1 SGHDT, CDR2 YYEEEE. The CDR3 extends over 16 amino acids. The DNA of the CDR3 is TGTGCCAGCAGCTTACTGACAGACACTAGCACAGATACGCAGTATTTT. Its translation is CASSLLTDTSTDTQYF.

This chain links TRBV11-2 with TRBJ2-7; D may be TRBD2 (6 bases). The CDR3 is 11 residues long. Germline CDR1 and CDR2: SGHAT and FQNNGV. Trimming stripped 7 bases from V and 7 bases from J, with 11 bases between. The chain's CDR3 is CASTAGREQYF. CDR3 coding DNA: TGTGCCAGCACCGCGGGGCGTGAGCAGTACTTC. The entire variable domain, with the rest obtained from reference TRBV11-2 and TRBJ2-7, is as follows: EAGVAQSPRYKIIEKRQSVAFWCNPISGHATLYWYQQILGQGPKLLIQFQNNGVVDDSQLPKDRFSAERLKGVDSTLKIQPAKLEDSAVYLCASTAGREQYFGPGTRLTVT.

CDR3 bases: TGTGCCAGCAGCGCCGAGGCGGGACGTGAGCAGTTCTTC. It specifies CASSAEAGREQFF. V usage is TRBV5-5 and J usage is TRBJ2-1; a possible D gene is TRBD2 (6 bases). Germline loops: CDR1 SGHKS, CDR2 YYEKEE (reference sequence). V dropped 4 bases and J dropped 9 bases, with 14 bases sitting between them. This CDR3 region has 13 residues.

The V gene is TRBV20-1, the J gene TRBJ2-7; 7 bases match TRBD2. Trimming cost V 3 bases and J 5 bases; bases outside gene matches: 7. Germline CDR1 and CDR2: DFQATT and SNEGSKA (reference sequence). The CDR3 has 13 residues. The CDR3 here is CSASRAGKHEQYF. CDR3 DNA: TGCAGTGCTAGTCGAGCGGGGAAGCACGAGCAGTACTTC.

This clone has just one count. The gene calls are TRBV11-2 and TRBJ1-3; D is possibly TRBD1 (5 bases). This CDR3 contains 16 residues. Germline V gene data show CDR1 as SGHAT and CDR2 as FQNNGV. V dropped 5 bases and J dropped 0 bases, with 14 bases sitting between them. DNA for the CDR3: TGTGCCAGCAGCCGACAGACCTACAGCTCTGGAAACACCATATATTTT. Translated: CASSRQTYSSGNTIYF.

This clone was recorded a few times. The chain links TRBV24-1 to TRBJ2-3; 7 bases fit TRBD2. The ends lost 9 bases at V and 0 bases at J; junction bases unmatched: 5. Germline V gene sequence: CDR1 KGHDR, CDR2 SFDVKD. This CDR3 region has 14 residues. The CDR3 nucleotides are TGTGCCACCGCCACAGCGGGGAGCACAGATACGCAGTATTTT. It translates to CATATAGSTDTQYF.

The chain links TRBV5-1 to TRBJ1-2; possibly TRBD1 for D (6 bases). The V end lost 2 bases, the J end lost 4 bases, and 12 bases lay between the germline ends. The CDR3 length is 14 residues. Looked up from germline, CDR1 is SGHRS and CDR2 is YFSETQ. This CDR3 is CASSFGGQGYGYTF. For the CDR3, the DNA is TGCGCCAGCAGCTTCGGGGGGCAGGGCTATGGCTACACCTTC.

The chain uses TRBV3-1 (or the pseudogene TRBV3-2) and TRBJ1-6; possible D gene TRBD1, 5 bases. Between the trimmed V and J ends, which lost 3 bases and 13 bases, there was a span of 13 bases. CDR1 and CDR2 from the germline V gene are LGHDT and YNNKEL (reference sequence). The CDR3 covers 13 residues. The DNA of the CDR3 is TGTGCCAGCAGCCAGGCTAGCGGGGGGCCCCTCCACTTT. It is translated as CASSQASGGPLHF.

V gene TRBV27 combines with J gene TRBJ1-2; D remains ambiguous. V dropped 3 bases and J dropped 6 bases, with 20 bases sitting between them. This CDR3 is 16 amino acids long. CDR1 is MNHEY and CDR2 is SMNVEV in the germline V gene (reference sequence). The CDR3 spells CASSLKGSPPRDGYTF. The CDR3 bases are TGTGCCAGCAGTTTGAAAGGGAGCCCCCCCCGGGATGGCTACACCTTC.

This clone has a handful of counts. The V call is TRBV7-9, the J call TRBJ1-1; D gene ambiguous. The germline CDR1 and CDR2 sequences are SEHNR and FQNEAQ (reference sequence). The V end was cut by 3 bases, the J end by 1 base, with 9 bases between. This CDR3 is built from 14 residues. CDR3 residues: CASSFTGSNTEAFF. CDR3 nucleotide sequence: TGTGCCAGCAGCTTTACGGGGTCGAACACTGAAGCTTTCTTT.

V usage is TRBV25-1 and J usage is TRBJ2-2; possible D gene TRBD1, 6 bases. V lost 5 bases and J lost 6, with 7 bases in between. The CDR3 spans 12 residues. CDR1 is MGHDK and CDR2 is SYGVNS in the germline V gene. This CDR3 reads CASSPGAGELFF. CDR3 nucleotide sequence: TGTGCCAGCAGTCCAGGGGCCGGGGAGCTGTTTTTT.

The chain couples TRBV7-2 to TRBJ2-2; 12 bases agree with TRBD2. This CDR3 is built from 15 residues. The ends lost 5 bases at V and 6 bases at J; junction bases unmatched: 4. Looked up from germline, CDR1 is SGHTA and CDR2 is FQGNSA. CDR3 loop: CASSISSGGAGELFF. In DNA form, the CDR3 reads TGTGCCAGCAGCATTTCTAGCGGGGGGGCCGGGGAGCTGTTTTTT.

V gene TRBV6-5 combines with J gene TRBJ2-3, with 8 bases matching TRBD1. The CDR3 length is 15 residues. Germline trimming cut 6 bases from V and 1 base from J; bases unmatched to any gene: 6. The germline V gene has CDR1 MNHEY and CDR2 SVGAGI. CDR3: CASRPGQGRTDTQYF. The CDR3 DNA reads TGTGCCAGCAGACCTGGACAGGGACGCACAGATACGCAGTATTTT.

This clone occurred a few times. V usage is TRBV30 and J usage is TRBJ2-3, with D possibly being TRBD1 (5 bases). The CDR3 loop spans 12 amino acids. CDR1 and CDR2 (germline): GTSNPN, SVGIG (reference sequence). The germline V and J ends were trimmed by 2 bases and 5 bases, with 8 bases remaining between them. The chain's CDR3 is CAWSPGIDTQYF. CDR3 DNA sequence: TGTGCCTGGAGTCCAGGGATAGATACGCAGTATTTT.

The table lists this clone with a few counts. This sequence joins TRBV7-2 and TRBJ1-6; 9 nucleotides line up with TRBD1. This CDR3 region has 15 residues. Germline V gene sequence: CDR1 SGHTA, CDR2 FQGNSA. V dropped 5 bases and J dropped 9; count of bases not matched to a gene: 8. CDR3: CASSPTDRGSSPLHF. In DNA form, the CDR3 reads TGTGCCAGCAGCCCTACGGACAGGGGAAGTTCACCCCTCCACTTT. The full variable domain, completed using reference TRBV7-2 and TRBJ1-6, is GAGVSQSPSNKVTEKGKDVELRCDPISGHTALYWYRQSLGQGLEFLIYFQGNSAPDKSGLPSDRFSAERTGGSVSTLTIQRTQQEDSAVYLCASSPTDRGSSPLHFGNGTRLTVT.

V is TRBV5-5 and J is TRBJ1-5; no clear D gene. CDR1 SGHKS and CDR2 YYEKEE come from the germline V gene (reference sequence). The CDR3 sequence is 14 residues long. The germline V and J ends were trimmed by 0 bases and 0 bases, with 4 bases remaining between them. This CDR3 reads CASSLGSSNQPQHF. The CDR3, as DNA: TGTGCCAGCAGCTTGGGCAGTAGCAATCAGCCCCAGCATTTT.

V and J are TRBV10-3 and TRBJ1-6; D possibly corresponds to TRBD1 (6 bases). The CDR3 consists of 13 residues. V was shortened by 7 bases and J by 11 bases, with 15 bases between the two germline ends. The V gene's germline CDR1 is ENHRY and CDR2 SYGVKD. The CDR3: CAITEDSKTPLHF. For the CDR3, the DNA is TGTGCCATCACCGAGGACAGCAAAACACCCCTCCACTTT.

The V and J genes are TRBV29-1 and TRBJ1-3, with D hard to call. The CDR3 sequence is 12 residues long. Deletions cut 6 bases from V and 0 bases from J, with 6 bases between. The germline V gene encodes CDR1 SQVTM and CDR2 ANQGSEA. The CDR3 sequence: CSVYNSGNTIYF. The DNA of the CDR3 is TGCAGCGTGTACAACTCTGGAAACACCATATATTTT. The complete variable domain, with remaining parts taken from reference TRBV29-1 and TRBJ1-3, reads SAVISQKPSRDICQRGTSLTIQCQVDSQVTMMFWYRQQPGQSLTLIATANQGSEATYESGFVIDKFPISRPNLTFSTLTVSNMSPEDSSIYLCSVYNSGNTIYFGEGSWLTVV.

The chain links TRBV9 to TRBJ1-3, with unresolved D. The CDR3 contains 15 residues. CDR1 and CDR2 from the germline V gene are SGDLS and YYNGEE. The germline V and J ends were trimmed by 0 bases and 0 bases, with 7 bases remaining between them. CDR3 residues: CASSVGASSGNTIYF. Here the CDR3 DNA reads TGTGCCAGCAGCGTAGGCGCCTCCTCTGGAAACACCATATATTTT.

The J gene is TRBJ1-4, the V gene TRBV11-3; possible D gene TRBD1, 5 bases. The CDR3 spans 16 residues. V lost 1 base to trimming and J lost 6 bases, with 15 bases between them. The germline V gene has CDR1 SGHNT and CDR2 YENEEA. In nucleotides, the CDR3 is TGTGCCAGCAGCTTAGGTCGGCGGGGCAGGGATGAAAAACTGTTTTTT. Translating it yields CASSLGRRGRDEKLFF.

The gene calls are TRBV9 and TRBJ1-2; 10 positions agree with TRBD1. From germline, CDR1 is SGDLS and CDR2 YYNGEE. The V gene end was trimmed by 0 bases and the J gene end by 4 bases; junction bases not matched to a gene: 3. This CDR3 region has 15 residues. The CDR3 reads CASSVEGTGVYGYTF. CDR3 DNA sequence: TGTGCCAGCAGCGTAGAAGGGACAGGGGTCTATGGCTACACCTTC.

This chain links TRBV4-2 with TRBJ2-3; 12 nucleotides match TRBD2. Unmatched junction bases numbered 9, after V lost 4 bases and J lost 4 bases. CDR3 length equals 17 residues. Germline lookup yields CDR1 LGHNA and CDR2 YNFKEQ. The CDR3 DNA is TGTGCCAGCAGCCCTCGGACTAGCGGGGCCGGAGCAGATACGCAGTATTTT. This sequence encodes CASSPRTSGAGADTQYF.

This clone has more than one count but fewer than ten. CDR3 in amino acids: CASSLTGYEQYF. In nucleotides, the CDR3 is TGTGCCAGCAGCTTGACAGGATACGAGCAGTACTTC. The chain employs TRBV13 and TRBJ2-7; weak D call: TRBD1 (6 bases). The CDR3 length is 12 residues. Germline V lookup: CDR1 PRHDT, CDR2 FYEKMQ (reference sequence). Trimming pared 3 bases from V and 4 bases from J, leaving 7 bases between. The full variable domain, rest sourced from reference TRBV13 and TRBJ2-7, is AAGVIQSPRHLIKEKRETATLKCYPIPRHDTVYWYQQGPGQDPQFLISFYEKMQSDKGSIPDRFSAQQFSDYHSELNMSSLELGDSALYFCASSLTGYEQYFGPGTRLTVT.

This chain uses TRBV6-5 with TRBJ1-2; the D gene is possibly TRBD1 (6 bases). Looked up from germline, CDR1 is MNHEY and CDR2 is SVGAGI. Trimming shortened V by 6 bases and J by 4 bases, and 18 bases separated the two germline ends. This CDR3 has 15 residues. The CDR3 nucleotides are TGTGCCAGCAGACCGCCCGGGCAGGGGCGCTATGGCTACACCTTC. Its protein product is CASRPPGQGRYGYTF.

The chain links TRBV7-2 to TRBJ1-1; D is possibly TRBD1 (5 bases). This CDR3 is 14 amino acids long. V lost 5 bases to trimming and J lost 10 bases, with 20 bases between them. Germline V gives CDR1 SGHTA, CDR2 FQGNSA. The CDR3 is CASSPGLNGRGAFF. CDR3 sequence (DNA): TGTGCCAGCAGCCCAGGGCTGAACGGAAGGGGAGCTTTCTTT. The full variable domain, with the rest looked up from reference TRBV7-2 and TRBJ1-1, is GAGVSQSPSNKVTEKGKDVELRCDPISGHTALYWYRQSLGQGLEFLIYFQGNSAPDKSGLPSDRFSAERTGGSVSTLTIQRTQQEDSAVYLCASSPGLNGRGAFFGQGTRLTVV.